This T cell receptor (beta chain) stems from a study of CD8 T cells in ankylosing spondylitis. Study-wide results and limits: Matched ankylosing spondylitis synovial fluid reportedly contained a significantly enriched population of disease-linked clones.

TCRdb itself ran the 5' RACE reads through MiXCR, one entry per CDR3 protein. The table shows about 39,000 distinct CDR3 sequences, with under 13% occurring only once. The CDR3 has 13 amino acids. V shed 2 bases and J shed 3 bases, with 9 bases lying between them. The germline CDR1 and CDR2 sequences are SGHRS and YFSETQ. At least ten counts were recorded for this clonotype. The antigen is not known. Sequencing was performed on blood, either unsorted or a sorted T cell fraction (not recorded which). The TCR originated in a male donor with ankylosing spondylitis or in good health (not recorded which). The J gene is TRBJ2-7, the V gene TRBV5-1, with a possible D match to TRBD2 (5 bases). Here the CDR3 DNA reads TGCGCCAGCAGCTTTGACGGAGGCTACGAGCAGTACTTC. Its translation is CASSFDGGYEQYF.